The rows below give T cell receptor beta chains drawn from one sample of a study of cytomegalovirus exposure and HLA in healthy donors. Repertoires were generated with immunoSEQ multiplex PCR, while TCRdb's copy carries only in-frame clones and drops some. The table has about 200,000 clones, around 73% seen once. The sequencing sample was made of PBMCs. Source of these receptors: a woman aged 30 to 39 in good health and CMV-seronegative. Both conserved end residues are part of each CDR3. A D gene is named only where the DNA matches it firmly. The size entry is marked missing in some rows and otherwise reads once, few, many or a size class.

v_gene	d_gene	j_gene	abundance	CDR3nt	CDR3aa
TRBV5-1	NA	TRBJ2-7	NA	TGCGCCAGCAGCTTGGGAGGCTATCCCCCCTACGAGCAGTACTTC	CASSLGGYPPYEQYF
TRBV5-1	NA	TRBJ1-1	NA	TGCGCCAGCAGCCCCGGGACTGACTACCTGGGAGCTTTCTTT	CASSPGTDYLGAFF
TRBV11-3	TRBD1	TRBJ2-7	NA	TGTGCCAGCAGCGAGGGGGCGCGGGACGAGCAGTACTTC	CASSEGARDEQYF
TRBV29-1	NA	TRBJ1-2	NA	TGCAGCGTTGACGCCTGGGGAGACGCTAACTATGGCTACACCTTC	CSVDAWGDANYGYTF
TRBV29-1	TRBD2	TRBJ2-2	NA	TGCAGCGTCACTAGCGGGAGTGTACCCGGGGAGCTGTTTTTT	CSVTSGSVPGELFF
TRBV6-1	NA	TRBJ1-2	NA	TGTGCCAGCAGTGAGACTACGGGGAGGGTTTATGGCTACACCTTC	CASSETTGRVYGYTF
TRBV5-1	TRBD1	TRBJ1-3	NA	TGCGCCAGCAGCCTAGAACGACAGGGGACCGAGGACACCATATATTTT	CASSLERQGTEDTIYF
TRBV5-5	TRBD1	TRBJ2-2	NA	TGTGCCAGCAGTAGGACAGGGGACACCGGGGAGCTGTTTTTT	CASSRTGDTGELFF
TRBV30	NA	TRBJ1-1	NA	TGTGCCTGGAGTCCCTACTCTGAAGCTTTCTTT	CAWSPYSEAFF
TRBV15	NA	TRBJ2-7	once	TGTGCCACCAGCCCCCGACGGGGGGCAGGGATGGGATACGAGCAGTACTTC	CATSPRRGAGMGYEQYF
TRBV28	TRBD2	TRBJ2-5	NA	TGTGCCAGCAGTTCTTGGACTAGCGGGAGTGAGACCCAGTACTTC	CASSSWTSGSETQYF
TRBV4-1	NA	TRBJ1-5	NA	TGCGCCAGCAGCCAAGGCTTTTCCGGACAAGCGAATCAGCCCCAGCATTTT	CASSQGFSGQANQPQHF
TRBV2	NA	TRBJ1-2	NA	TGTGCCAGCAATCCGGAGGCTTATGGCTACACCTTC	CASNPEAYGYTF
TRBV9	NA	TRBJ2-3	NA	TGTGCCAGCAGCCCCAGGGCTTCGCCCCGCCCGGATACGCAGTATTTT	CASSPRASPRPDTQYF
TRBV5-1	NA	TRBJ1-4	once	TGCGCCAGCAGCTTCCGACAGCTAGGGGAAAAACTGTTTTTT	CASSFRQLGEKLFF
TRBV13	NA	TRBJ1-2	NA	TGTGCCAGCACCAAAACAGGAAACTATGGCTACACCTTC	CASTKTGNYGYTF
TRBV2	TRBD1	TRBJ2-3	NA	TGTGCCAGCAGTGGGACAGGGTCCCCAGATACGCAGTATTTT	CASSGTGSPDTQYF
TRBV5-1	NA	TRBJ2-7	few	TGCGCCAGCAGCTTGGGCCGTGACCTAGTCTACGAGCAGTACTTC	CASSLGRDLVYEQYF
TRBV6-6	TRBD1	TRBJ1-2	NA	TGTGCCAGCTCATTTACAGGGGCCCTGTATGGCTACACCTTC	CASSFTGALYGYTF
TRBV5-4	TRBD1	TRBJ1-5	few	TGTGCCAGCAGCTCAGGGACAGGGGAACAGCCCCAGCATTTT	CASSSGTGEQPQHF
TRBV5-1	NA	TRBJ2-7	few	TGCGCCAGCAGCGCACAGACTAGCTACGAGCAGTACTTC	CASSAQTSYEQYF
TRBV9	TRBD1	TRBJ1-1	NA	TGTGCCAGCAGCTTTGGGACAGGGAACACTGAAGCTTTCTTT	CASSFGTGNTEAFF
TRBV27	TRBD2	TRBJ2-7	NA	TGTGCCAGCAGCCCCTCCCGGGGGGGACTTTCCTACGAGCAGTACTTC	CASSPSRGGLSYEQYF
TRBV29-1	NA	TRBJ1-1	NA	TGCAGCGGCTCGATCGGGGGTAAGGATTCTGAAGCTTTCTTT	CSGSIGGKDSEAFF
TRBV7-8	NA	TRBJ2-7	NA	TGTGCCAGCAGCTCGTTCTACGAGCAGTACTTC	CASSSFYEQYF
TRBV7-2	TRBD2	TRBJ2-7	NA	TGTGCCAGCAGCTTAGGATCTTTAGCGGGATTCCACGAGCAGTACTTC	CASSLGSLAGFHEQYF
TRBV18	NA	TRBJ1-4	NA	TGTGCCAGCTCAACGAGGGCGGCTAATGAAAAACTGTTTTTT	CASSTRAANEKLFF